The present T cell receptor beta chain was sequenced within a study of T-cell reconstitution after alpha-beta-depleted transplantation in children. Trimming at V came to 2 bases and at J to 13 bases, leaving 7 bases not matched to a gene. The CDR3 consists of 13 residues. For TCRbeta, the library was prepared with unique molecular identifiers. One entry per CDR3 protein, called by TCRdb with MiXCR from the PCR reads. The data contain 150,000 to 250,000 distinct CDR3 sequences, just over 14% of them seen just once; the ten biggest clones take up roughly 13%. V is TRBV12-3 or TRBV12-4 and J is TRBJ1-4, with 7 positions matching TRBD1. The starting material was PBMCs from the stem cell graft donor, obtained from the stem cell graft. The sequence derives from a human donor who donated a stem cell graft to a child with acute lymphoblastic leukemia. In nucleotides, the CDR3 is TGTGCCAGCAGTTTAAACCCCTCAGGGGGACTGTTTTTT. It codes for CASSLNPSGGLFF.